Listed below are T cell receptor beta chains from one sample, sequenced in a study of HIV-infected children after antiretroviral therapy interruption. TCRdb processed the 3' RACE reads anew with MiXCR; each CDR3 protein has one entry. In the table there are about 86,000 distinct CDR3 sequences, 6.9% of which are singletons. The sequencing here drew on CD45RA+ CD4+ T cells from PBMCs, pooled from several time points, taken from a donor given antiretroviral therapy, either interrupted or continuous. The receptors stem from a pool of human donors with HIV. Both conserved end residues are part of each CDR3. The order of the fields is clone size, J gene, CDR3 length, D gene, V gene, CDR3 DNA, CDR3 protein. D genes are given only for firm matches. Not every row has a clone size; where given, it reads once, few, many or a size class.

>many|TRBJ2-1|13|.|TRBV5-1
TGCGCCAGCAGCTTGGCGGTCTACAATGAGCAGTTCTTC
CASSLAVYNEQFF
>many|TRBJ1-4|17|TRBD1|TRBV12-3/TRBV12-4
TGTGCCAGCAGTTCCGGAAGAGGGGGCGCAACTAATGAAAAACTGTTTTTT
CASSSGRGGATNEKLFF
>many|TRBJ1-1|13|.|TRBV6-1
TGTGCCAGCGGCATAGAATATAACACTGAAGCTTTCTTT
CASGIEYNTEAFF
>many|TRBJ2-1|16|.|TRBV6-5
TGTGCCAGCAGTTACCGGGGAAGGGGATCCTACAATGAGCAGTTCTTC
CASSYRGRGSYNEQFF
>many|TRBJ1-5|15|TRBD1|TRBV19
TGTGCCAGTAGTATATCGACAGGGATGGATCAGCCCCAGCATTTT
CASSISTGMDQPQHF
>many|TRBJ1-4|14|.|TRBV7-9
TGTGCCAGCAGCTCGACCCTAACAAATGAAAAACTGTTTTTT
CASSSTLTNEKLFF
>many|TRBJ1-1|14|.|TRBV11-2
TGTGCCAGCAGCTTAGTACAGGGTTATGCTGAAGCTTTCTTT
CASSLVQGYAEAFF
>many|TRBJ2-2|16|TRBD1|TRBV6-6
TGTGCCAGCAGTTACTCCAGGGGGCGGAACACCGGGGAGCTGTTTTTT
CASSYSRGRNTGELFF
>many|TRBJ1-1|13|TRBD1|TRBV6-1
TGTGCCAGCAGTCTGGACAGGGGGCCTGAAGCTTTCTTT
CASSLDRGPEAFF
>many|TRBJ2-2|14|.|TRBV7-8
TGTGCCAGCAGCTTAAGCGTTTTCGCCGGGGAGCTGTTTTTT
CASSLSVFAGELFF
>many|TRBJ1-2|15|.|TRBV7-2
TGTGCCAGCAGCTTAGATTTTGGAGGAGAGAATGGCTACACCTTC
CASSLDFGGENGYTF
>.|TRBJ2-3|17|.|TRBV9
TGTGCCAGCAGCGTATTAGCTTCCCTGACGGGCACAGATACGCAGTATTTT
CASSVLASLTGTDTQYF
>many|TRBJ2-7|15|TRBD2|TRBV3-1
TGTGCCAGCAGCCAAGGACTAGCGATTTCATACGAGCAGTACTTC
CASSQGLAISYEQYF
>many|TRBJ2-7|16|TRBD1|TRBV12-3/TRBV12-4
TGTGCCAGCAGTCCCGGGTCCCGACAGGGATCCTACGAGCAGTACTTC
CASSPGSRQGSYEQYF
>many|TRBJ2-5|16|.|TRBV29-1
TGCAGCGTTGAATTTAGGGGGGGGGGCAGAGGAGAGACCCAGTACTTC
CSVEFRGGGRGETQYF
>many|TRBJ1-2|13|.|TRBV2
TGTGCCAGCAGGCCTGAAGGAGGGGTTGGCTACACCTTC
CASRPEGGVGYTF
>many|TRBJ2-3|16|TRBD2|TRBV5-6
TGTGCCAGCAGCCTTTCTAGCGGTGGGTTCACAGATACGCAGTATTTT
CASSLSSGGFTDTQYF
>.|TRBJ2-2|15|.|TRBV7-9
TGTGCCAGCAGCCTATTGACAGTTAACACCGGGGAGCTGTTTTTT
CASSLLTVNTGELFF
>many|TRBJ2-7|14|TRBD1|TRBV12-3/TRBV12-4
TGTGCCAGCAGTTTGCGAGGGGGCGCCTACGAGCAGTACTTC
CASSLRGGAYEQYF
>many|TRBJ2-5|16|.|TRBV5-1
TGCGCCAGCAGCTTGCCAGGGAACGCGTTAAAAGAGACCCAGTACTTC
CASSLPGNALKETQYF
>.|TRBJ2-7|16|TRBD1|TRBV7-4
TGTGCCAGCAGCCTGGGACCAGGACAGGGACCCTACGAGCAGTACTTC
CASSLGPGQGPYEQYF
>many|TRBJ1-3|14|.|TRBV5-1
TGCGCCAGCAGCTTTAATGAGGGTGGAAACACCATATATTTT
CASSFNEGGNTIYF
>many|TRBJ2-5|14|.|TRBV5-6
TGTGCCAGCAGCTTGGGGGGGTACCAAGAGACCCAGTACTTC
CASSLGGYQETQYF
>many|TRBJ2-3|12|.|TRBV20-1
TGCAGTCTGACAGTGAACACAGATACGCAGTATTTT
CSLTVNTDTQYF
>many|TRBJ2-1|15|TRBD1|TRBV29-1
TGCAGCGTTTTTCCCCGGGACAGGGTTATCAATGAGCAGTTCTTC
CSVFPRDRVINEQFF
>many|TRBJ2-5|14|TRBD1|TRBV19
TGTGCCAGCAGTATTGCAGGGGGCCAAGACACCCAGTACTTT
CASSIAGGQDTQYF
>many|TRBJ2-1|12|.|TRBV5-1
TGCGCCAGCAGGTGGTACTACAATGAGCAGTTCTTC
CASRWYYNEQFF
>many|TRBJ1-1|13|.|TRBV29-1
TGCAGCGTTGAAGTATCGGAGAACACTGAAGCTTTCTTT
CSVEVSENTEAFF
>many|TRBJ2-7|11|.|TRBV29-1
TGCAGCGTTTGGGGGGGGCGCGAGCAGTACTTC
CSVWGGREQYF
>many|TRBJ1-6|13|.|TRBV28
TGTGCCAGCACCAACTCCTATAATTCACCCCTCCACTTT
CASTNSYNSPLHF
>few|TRBJ1-4|18|TRBD1|TRBV11-1
TGTGCCAGCAGCTTTAAGACCGGGACAGATGCGACTAATGAAAAACTGTTTTTT
CASSFKTGTDATNEKLFF
>many|TRBJ2-2|15|TRBD2|TRBV4-1
TGCGCCAGCAGCCAAGCTCGGCGGGAGACCGGGGAGCTGTTTTTT
CASSQARRETGELFF
>few|TRBJ1-1|14|.|TRBV12-3/TRBV12-4
TGTGCCAGCAGTTTGGGCCACTCGAACACTGAAGCTTTCTTT
CASSLGHSNTEAFF
>many|TRBJ2-5|17|TRBD2|TRBV12-3/TRBV12-4
TGTGCCAGCAGTAACCGGGGACTAGCGGGAGGGCATGAGACCCAGTACTTC
CASSNRGLAGGHETQYF
>many|TRBJ2-3|13|.|TRBV19
TGTGCCAGTACCCAGGCGGGGACAGATACGCAGTATTTT
CASTQAGTDTQYF
>many|TRBJ1-6|15|TRBD1|TRBV12-3/TRBV12-4
TGTGCCAGCAGTCGGACAGGGGGCGTAAATTCACCCCTCCACTTT
CASSRTGGVNSPLHF
>many|TRBJ2-1|15|.|TRBV5-5
TGTGCCAGCAGCTTAGCAGGAAGCTCCTACAATGAGCAGTTCTTC
CASSLAGSSYNEQFF
>many|TRBJ2-7|14|TRBD2|TRBV19
TGTGCCAGTAGTCCTGGACTAGCCGCGTACGAGCAGTACTTC
CASSPGLAAYEQYF
>few|TRBJ2-2|15|TRBD1|TRBV12-3/TRBV12-4
TGTGCCAGCACCGTCCCGGGACAGGGGTCCGGGGAGCTGTTTTTT
CASTVPGQGSGELFF
>many|TRBJ2-2|14|.|TRBV7-2
TGTGCCAGCAGCTTAGCCTCCGGGACCGGGGAGCTGTTTTTT
CASSLASGTGELFF
>many|TRBJ1-6|13|.|TRBV7-9
TGTGCCAGCAAGGACGGCTATAATTCACCCCTCCACTTT
CASKDGYNSPLHF
>.|TRBJ2-7|15|.|TRBV3-1
TGTGCCAGCAGCCAAGTCCGGGCGGGGTCCTACGAGCAGTACTTC
CASSQVRAGSYEQYF
>many|TRBJ1-2|14|.|TRBV19
TGTGCCAGTAGATTAAATCCAGGGAGGGATGGCTACACCTTC
CASRLNPGRDGYTF
>many|TRBJ2-7|14|.|TRBV27
TGTGCCAGCAGTTTTTTCCCGAACGCGGTCGAGCAGTACTTC
CASSFFPNAVEQYF
>.|TRBJ2-3|16|TRBD1|TRBV11-2
TGTGCCAGCAGCTTAGTTCGGGACAGCCGCACAGATACGCAGTATTTT
CASSLVRDSRTDTQYF
>many|TRBJ2-3|16|.|TRBV2
TGTGCCAGCAGAGGATCATCGATAATCGATGCAGATACGCAGTATTTT
CASRGSSIIDADTQYF
>few|TRBJ1-2|10|.|TRBV29-1
TGCAGCGTTGGGGGGCACGGCTACACCTTC
CSVGGHGYTF
>many|TRBJ2-3|15|TRBD2|TRBV5-1
TGCGCCAGCAGCTTGGCCGGGAGGGCGGTAGATACGCAGTATTTT
CASSLAGRAVDTQYF
>.|TRBJ2-1|11|.|TRBV20-1
TGCAGTGCCGTAGCGGCCCATGGGCAGTTCTTC
CSAVAAHGQFF
>many|TRBJ2-4|15|.|TRBV12-3/TRBV12-4
TGTGCCAGCAGTCCACCGAGCAAGGGGGGAAACATTCAGTACTTC
CASSPPSKGGNIQYF
>.|TRBJ2-7|15|.|TRBV9
TGTGCCAGCAGCGCCCGGACAGATTATAGGAACGAGCAGTACTTC
CASSARTDYRNEQYF
>many|TRBJ1-1|17|.|TRBV7-8
TGTGCCAGCAGGGATACAGCCTTACGGGGATTGAACACTGAAGCTTTCTTT
CASRDTALRGLNTEAFF
>.|TRBJ1-1|13|.|TRBV2
TGTGCCAGCAGTGTTACGTGGAACACTGAAGCTTTCTTT
CASSVTWNTEAFF
>.|TRBJ1-5|13|TRBD1|TRBV20-1
TGCAGTGGGGTACAGGGGGACGGTCAGCCCCAGCATTTT
CSGVQGDGQPQHF